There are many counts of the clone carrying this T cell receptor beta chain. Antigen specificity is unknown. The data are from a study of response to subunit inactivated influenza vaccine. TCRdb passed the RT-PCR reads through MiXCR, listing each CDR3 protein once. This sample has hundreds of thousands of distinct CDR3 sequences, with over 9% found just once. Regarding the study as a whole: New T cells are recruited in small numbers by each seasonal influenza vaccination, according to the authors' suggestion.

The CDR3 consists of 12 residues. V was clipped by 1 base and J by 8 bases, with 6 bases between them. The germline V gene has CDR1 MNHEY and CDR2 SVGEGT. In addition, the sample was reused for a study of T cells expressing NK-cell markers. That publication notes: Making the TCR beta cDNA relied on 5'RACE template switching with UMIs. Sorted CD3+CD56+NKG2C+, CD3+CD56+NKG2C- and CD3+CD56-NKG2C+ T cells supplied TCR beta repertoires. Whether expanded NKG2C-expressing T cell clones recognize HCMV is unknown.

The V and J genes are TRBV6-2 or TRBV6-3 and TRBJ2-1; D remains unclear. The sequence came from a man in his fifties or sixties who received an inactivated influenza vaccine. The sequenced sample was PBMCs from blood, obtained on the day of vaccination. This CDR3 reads CASSYWEHEQFF. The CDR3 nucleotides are TGTGCCAGCAGTTACTGGGAACATGAGCAGTTCTTC.